Detailed here is one TCR beta chain. This receptor's antigen is unknown. Per-base quality was not reported, and no clone a single base away is much larger than it. The data were obtained in a study of cytomegalovirus exposure and HLA in healthy donors (dated by TCRdb to 2017 to 2019). Concerning the study at large: A later analysis indicated that the 120 validation repertoires were generated on the platform also employed for the roughly 720 repertoires of the first cohort. Besides the first cohort of 550 to 750 subjects, a separate validation cohort made up of some 110 different subjects was used. The study was designed to test whether signatures of past pathogen exposure could be identified by cataloging public T cell receptors. High-throughput TCR immunosequencing, statistical association of individual TCRs with disease status, and machine learning were combined to predict cytomegalovirus infection status.

What the work shows at the level of the full study, not this receptor alone: Across donors, most TCR sequences were observed very rarely, whereas some public TCRs were present in many individuals. A later analysis had no HLA typing for the validation cohort, so co-occurrence there was scored across all 130 or so repertoires. The classifier was reported to diagnose cytomegalovirus status with high specificity and sensitivity in both the original cohort and the validation cohort. Three of the identified cytomegalovirus-associated TCR beta chains were confirmed in vitro to be specific for cytomegalovirus antigens. The study gave a list of about 160 TCR beta chains associated with cytomegalovirus. The authors suggested that the approach could potentially be extended to other disease states and immunological phenotypes. In a later analysis, TCRs clustered in the first cohort were found to also tend to co-occur in the approximately 120 validation repertoires, with roughly 93% of cluster scores above 0.

Germline trimming amounts to 9 bases on V and 8 bases on J, with 7 as the count of junction bases outside the gene matches. The CDR3 starts with the cysteine, ends with the phenylalanine, and has 12 residues. The retained sequence is limited to the CDR3, 36 bases, with the frame set at the first base. CDR1 and CDR2 are read off the germline V gene (reference sequence) as LNHDA and SQIVND. The protocol used for the library was the immunoSEQ multiplex PCR assay. Concerning the study's data processing: To diagnose cytomegalovirus status from the catalog of TCR beta chain sequences, a statistical classification framework was built. What TCRdb holds here is the immuneACCESS table cut down to in-frame rearrangements. Part of the clones is not present; checked against another copy, under half of the missing clones reflect an unresolved V gene, and the others are unexplained. V, J and clone size were drawn from that table, and D and trimming were deduced from the DNA. In this sample the table shows 120,000 or so clones, around nine tenths of which occur a single time. The ten largest make up 1.4% to 1.5% of the sample.

Donors formed part of the validation cohort, which comprised about 130 subjects and was distinct from the first cohort of 550 to 850 subjects. The chain employs TRBV19 and TRBJ2-1, and 7 bases in between align with TRBD2. This clonotype originated in a man younger than 40 in good health and CMV-seronegative. The sample was PBMCs. The CDR3 region reads CASTRGRDEQFF. At the DNA level, the sequence is TGTGCCAGCACGCGAGGGAGGGATGAGCAGTTCTTC.